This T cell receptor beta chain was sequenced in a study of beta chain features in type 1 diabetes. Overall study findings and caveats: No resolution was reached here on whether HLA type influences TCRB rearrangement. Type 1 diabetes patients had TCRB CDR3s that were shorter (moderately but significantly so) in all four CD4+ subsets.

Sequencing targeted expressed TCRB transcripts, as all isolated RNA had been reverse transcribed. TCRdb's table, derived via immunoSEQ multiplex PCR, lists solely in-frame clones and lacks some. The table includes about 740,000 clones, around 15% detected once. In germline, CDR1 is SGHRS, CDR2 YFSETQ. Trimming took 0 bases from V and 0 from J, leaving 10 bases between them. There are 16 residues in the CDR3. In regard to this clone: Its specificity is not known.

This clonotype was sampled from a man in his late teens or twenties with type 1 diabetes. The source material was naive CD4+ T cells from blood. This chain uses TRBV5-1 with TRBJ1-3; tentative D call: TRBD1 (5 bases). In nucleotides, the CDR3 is TGCGCCAGCAGCTTGGACTGGGGGACCTCTGGAAACACCATATATTTT. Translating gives CASSLDWGTSGNTIYF. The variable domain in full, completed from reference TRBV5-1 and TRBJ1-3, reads KAGVTQTPRYLIKTRGQQVTLSCSPISGHRSVSWYQQTPGQGLQFLFEYFSETQRNKGNFPGRFSGRQFSNSRSEMNVSTLELGDSALYLCASSLDWGTSGNTIYFGEGSWLTVV.